Listed below are T cell receptor beta chains from one sample, sequenced in a study of shared clonotypes between healthy human individuals. This table comes from immunoSEQ multiplex PCR, and its TCRdb copy is limited to in-frame clones, with some not included. Of 1.4 million to 1.5 million clones listed, over 95% are singletons. Sequencing was performed on naive CD4+ T cells sorted from blood. The receptors come from a man younger than 40 in good health. Each CDR3 is given with its conserved first and last residue. D genes are given only for firm matches. Rows may omit the clone size; those that give it use once, few, many or a size class.

TRBJ1-5,NA,TRBV19,NA,TGTGCCAGTAGTAATTGGGGAGGGACTCAAAATCAGCCCCAGCATTTT,CASSNWGGTQNQPQHF
TRBJ2-1,NA,TRBV9,NA,TGTGCCAGCAGCGTAGGGCGGACCAGTCGGCAGTTCTTC,CASSVGRTSRQFF
TRBJ2-7,NA,TRBV5-1,TRBD1,TGCGCCAGCAGCTCCTCCCCCCGGGACAGCAACTACGAGCAGTACTTC,CASSSSPRDSNYEQYF
TRBJ2-5,NA,TRBV27,NA,TGTGCCAGCGGAAGGGGACAAGAGACCCAGTACTTC,CASGRGQETQYF
TRBJ2-1,NA,TRBV6-6,NA,TGTGCCAGCAGAGACAGAAACAATGAGCAGTTCTTC,CASRDRNNEQFF
TRBJ2-7,NA,TRBV18,NA,TGTGCCAGCTCACCAACGGACTCCTACGAGCAGTACTTC,CASSPTDSYEQYF
TRBJ2-3,NA,TRBV5-3,TRBD1,TGTGCCAGAAGCCGGGCCGGACAGGGAGGCACAGATACGCAGTATTTT,CARSRAGQGGTDTQYF
TRBJ2-1,NA,TRBV14,NA,TGTGCCAGCAGCCGAGGAGGGCCTTACAATGAGCAGTTCTTC,CASSRGGPYNEQFF
TRBJ2-2,NA,TRBV18,NA,TGTGCCAGCTCACCTCTCCCCAGGGACGAGAACACCGGGGAGCTGTTTTTT,CASSPLPRDENTGELFF
TRBJ2-7,few,TRBV10-3,NA,TGTGCCATCAGTGAATCGGGGAGAAAGGGTAATGAGCAGTACTTC,CAISESGRKGNEQYF
TRBJ1-5,NA,TRBV28,NA,TGTGCCAGCGAAAACCCCAATCAGCCCCAGCATTTT,CASENPNQPQHF
TRBJ1-1,once,TRBV28,NA,TGTGCCAGCGGAAAGCGGACTCCAGGGTACACTGAAGCTTTCTTT,CASGKRTPGYTEAFF
TRBJ2-5,once,TRBV4-3,TRBD2,TGCGCCAGCAGCCAAGAATTCCCGGGACTAGCGGGAGTCGAGACCCAGTACTTC,CASSQEFPGLAGVETQYF
TRBJ2-3,NA,TRBV15,TRBD2,TGTGCCACCAGCCGGGCCCGGGCTAGCGGGAGGGCCGGAACAGATACGCAGTATTTT,CATSRARASGRAGTDTQYF
TRBJ1-2,NA,TRBV5-1,NA,TGCGCCAGCAGCTTGGGACACAATAATGGGTATGGCTACACCTTC,CASSLGHNNGYGYTF
TRBJ1-5,NA,TRBV19,TRBD1,TGTGCCAGTAAGCGGGCAGGGGGGTTCAATCAGCCCCAGCATTTT,CASKRAGGFNQPQHF
TRBJ2-7,NA,TRBV11-2,NA,TGTGCCAGCAGCTTAGGGGGCAGGGTGAGTGAGCAGTACTTC,CASSLGGRVSEQYF
TRBJ2-5,NA,TRBV4-3,TRBD2,TGCGCCAGCAGCCGCGGGGGTAGGACTAGCGGAGAAGAGACCCAGTACTTC,CASSRGGRTSGEETQYF
TRBJ2-1,NA,TRBV5-1,TRBD2,TGCGCCAGCAGTATAAATCTAGCGGGACCCTACAATGAGCAGTTCTTC,CASSINLAGPYNEQFF
TRBJ1-1,NA,TRBV28,TRBD1,TGTGCCAGCCTGAGGGGGCCCTTGGGAACTGAAGCTTTCTTT,CASLRGPLGTEAFF
TRBJ1-5,many,TRBV28,NA,TGTGCCACGGGGGTCGGTAGCAATCAGCCCCAGCATTTT,CATGVGSNQPQHF
TRBJ2-6,NA,TRBV19,TRBD1,TGTGCCAGTAGTGTCGTCGGCAGGGGGACCCCTTCTGGGGCCAACGTCCTGACTTTC,CASSVVGRGTPSGANVLTF
TRBJ2-7,NA,TRBV11-3,NA,TGTGCCAGCAGCCCCCCGTCCGCGCCCTACGAGCAGTACTTC,CASSPPSAPYEQYF
TRBJ2-1,NA,TRBV5-1,TRBD1,TGCGCCAGCAGCTCTCCAACAGGGGCCAATGAGCAGTTCTTC,CASSSPTGANEQFF
TRBJ1-5,NA,TRBV28,NA,TGTGCCAGCAGCTTACGGGACGGGGTTTATCAGCCCCAGCATTTT,CASSLRDGVYQPQHF
TRBJ2-7,NA,TRBV30,NA,TGTGCCTGGGGGAGATATGGACCCTACGAGCAGTACTTC,CAWGRYGPYEQYF